These 23 T cell receptor beta chains came from one sample sequenced in a study of memory CD4+ T cells and cytomegalovirus serostatus. The sort gate was single viable CD3+CD4+CD8-CD45RO+ cells for memory CD4+ T cells. The assay was immunoSEQ multiplex PCR, and TCRdb's table has in-frame clones only and misses some. The sample lists more than 45,000 clones, roughly 80% occurring once. Source material: memory CD4+ T cells from blood. Source of these receptors: an adult in good health and CMV-seropositive.

This chain uses TRBV2 with TRBJ1-3; no definite D call. V lost 4 bases and J 8 bases, leaving 12 bases between the germline ends. In germline, CDR1 is SNHLY, CDR2 FYNNEI. The CDR3 runs 13 residues. The CDR3 DNA is TGTGCCAGCAGTGCAACCCGTTCGGACACCATATATTTT. Its translation is CASSATRSDTIYF.

This clone has more than one count but fewer than ten. The chain links TRBV4-3 to TRBJ1-4; 7 nucleotides line up with TRBD1. Looked up from germline, CDR1 is LGHNA and CDR2 is YSLEER. Trimming removed 2 bases from V and 5 bases from J; junction bases left unmatched: 8. The CDR3 covers 16 residues. The CDR3 loop reads CASSQNPEQGNEKLFF. The CDR3 nucleotides read TGCGCCAGCAGCCAAAACCCGGAACAGGGGAATGAAAAACTGTTTTTT.

J is TRBJ1-2 and V is TRBV4-3, with 11 bases identical to TRBD1. Unmatched junction bases numbered 7, after V lost 2 bases and J lost 8 bases. CDR3 length: 15 amino acids. In germline, CDR1 is LGHNA, CDR2 YSLEER. In DNA, the CDR3 is TGCGCCAGCAGCCAACAACCGGGACAGGGGGACGGCTACACCTTC. This encodes CASSQQPGQGDGYTF.

The chain recombines TRBV12-5 with TRBJ2-3; 7 bases map to TRBD1. J was trimmed by 3 bases and V by 5 bases; bases with no gene match: 14. This CDR3 is built from 17 residues. CDR1 and CDR2 (germline): LGHNT, FRNRAP. The DNA of the CDR3 is TGTGCTAGTGGTCCCGCCGGATTGAGGGGGCCAACAGATACGCAGTATTTT. Translating gives CASGPAGLRGPTDTQYF.

The gene calls are TRBV2 and TRBJ1-6, with a possible D match to TRBD1 (5 bases). Germline CDR1 and CDR2: SNHLY and FYNNEI. The CDR3 is 14 residues long. Deletions cut 5 bases from V and 8 bases from J, with 13 bases between. The CDR3 region has the DNA TGTGCCAGCAGTTTGGGACCGGAGGATTCACCCCTCCACTTT. Protein sequence: CASSLGPEDSPLHF.

The rearrangement links TRBV5-6 to TRBJ2-7, with 10 bases that match TRBD2. J was trimmed by 2 bases and V by 4 bases; bases with no gene match: 6. The length of the CDR3 is 15 residues. Germline CDR1 and CDR2: SGHDT and YYEEEE. CDR3 sequence reads: CASSQLAGGTYEQYF. The CDR3 bases are TGTGCCAGCAGCCAGTTAGCGGGGGGCACCTACGAGCAGTACTTC.

V and J are TRBV18 and TRBJ1-6; 10 bases are shared with TRBD1. The germline CDR1 and CDR2 sequences are KGHSH and LQKENI. Trimming at V came to 6 bases and at J to 14 bases, leaving 10 bases not matched to a gene. The CDR3 covers 14 residues. The CDR3 sequence is CASSRGTGERSLHF. The CDR3 coding sequence is TGTGCCAGCTCCCGGGGGACAGGGGAACGGTCCCTCCACTTT.

The J gene is TRBJ2-7, the V gene TRBV28; the D gene could be TRBD1 or TRBD2 (6 bases each). Trimming removed 8 bases at V and 6 bases at J, with 17 bases between. This CDR3 has 13 residues. Per the germline V gene, CDR1 is MDHEN and CDR2 is SYDVKM. CDR3 sequence: CASSQEQGGEQYF. The DNA of the CDR3 is TGTGCCAGCTCTCAGGAACAGGGAGGCGAGCAGTACTTC.

The table lists this clone with a few counts. This chain connects TRBV7-9 to TRBJ1-4; 9 bases fit TRBD1. The CDR3 loop spans 14 amino acids. After removal of 5 bases from V and 7 bases from J, the junction contained 5 bases not matched to a gene. Germline CDR1 is SEHNR and CDR2 is FQNEAQ (reference sequence). DNA of the CDR3: TGTGCCAGCAGCCCCGGGACAGGGAGTGAAAAACTGTTTTTT. It codes for CASSPGTGSEKLFF.

This clone showed up just once. The genes are TRBV5-8 and TRBJ2-5, with D possibly called TRBD1 or TRBD2 (5 bases each). V lost 0 bases and J lost 1, with 10 bases in between. This CDR3 spans 15 amino acids. Germline V gene sequence: CDR1 SGHTS, CDR2 YDEGEE. The CDR3 loop is CASSLDWGSQETQYF. Written as DNA, the CDR3 is TGTGCCAGCAGCTTGGATTGGGGGTCCCAAGAGACCCAGTACTTC.

This clone showed up just once. The J gene is TRBJ1-2, the V gene TRBV28; TRBD1 matches 8 bases. From germline, CDR1 is MDHEN and CDR2 SYDVKM. Germline trimming cut 5 bases from V and 8 bases from J; bases unmatched to any gene: 10. CDR3 size: 14 residues. The CDR3 protein is CASSPPTGEEGYTF. In DNA form, the CDR3 reads TGTGCCAGCAGTCCTCCGACAGGGGAAGAGGGCTACACCTTC.

The chain has TRBV7-9 and TRBJ1-1, with D tentatively TRBD1 (5 bases). This CDR3 spans 14 amino acids. V was shortened by 4 bases and J by 3 bases, with 12 bases between the two germline ends. In germline, CDR1 is SEHNR, CDR2 FQNEAQ (reference sequence). The CDR3 DNA follows: TGTGCCAGCAGCTCCGGGACCAGCCACACTGAAGCTTTCTTT. Translating gives CASSSGTSHTEAFF.

This chain joins TRBV5-8 and TRBJ2-3; D possibly corresponds to TRBD2 (5 bases). The V gene lost 0 bases and the J gene lost 4 bases, with 6 bases spanning the gap. This CDR3 is built from 13 residues. CDR1 and CDR2 (germline): SGHTS, YDEGEE. The CDR3 coding sequence is TGTGCCAGCAGCTTGGGGAGGTCAGATACGCAGTATTTT. Translating gives CASSLGRSDTQYF.

The chain employs TRBV7-2 and TRBJ1-1; 7 bases fit TRBD1. The CDR3 consists of 13 residues. Germline V gene sequence: CDR1 SGHTA, CDR2 FQGNSA. V lost 5 bases to trimming and J lost 7 bases; unmatched junction nucleotides: 7. CDR3 bases: TGTGCCAGCAGCAGAAGGGGGCGGGATGAAGCTTTCTTT. The encoded protein is CASSRRGRDEAFF.

The gene calls are TRBV5-4 and TRBJ2-1, with D possibly matching TRBD1 (5 bases). In germline, CDR1 is SGHNT, CDR2 YYREEE (reference sequence). V lost 0 bases to trimming and J lost 8 bases, with 12 bases between them. CDR3 length: 14 amino acids. CDR3 in DNA: TGTGCCAGCAGCTTGGCCCCACAGGTCCATGAGCAGTTCTTC. Protein: CASSLAPQVHEQFF.

The chain carries TRBV7-2 and TRBJ2-7, with D perhaps assigned TRBD1 or TRBD2 (5 bases each). V was shortened by 5 bases and J by 2 bases, with 22 bases between the two germline ends. Germline loops: CDR1 SGHTA, CDR2 FQGNSA. CDR3 length: 17 residues. The CDR3 bases are TGTGCCAGCAGCCCCCAACCCCGGGACGGCGAGCCCTACGAGCAGTACTTC. Residues: CASSPQPRDGEPYEQYF.

This clone was seen a few times. The chain uses TRBV7-2 and TRBJ2-5; 8 positions match TRBD1. The CDR3 is 15 amino acids. Germline CDR1 and CDR2: SGHTA and FQGNSA. V lost 4 bases and J lost 5; bases outside the gene matches: 9. CDR3: CASSSSGQGWETQYF. The CDR3, as DNA: TGTGCCAGCAGCTCGAGCGGACAGGGTTGGGAGACCCAGTACTTC.

The chain combines TRBV11-3 with TRBJ2-3, with D uncertain. V lost 5 bases, J lost 2 bases, and 14 bases lay in between. Looked up from germline, CDR1 is SGHNT and CDR2 is YENEEA. The CDR3 sequence is 15 residues long. The CDR3 reads CASSASGPNTDTQYF. CDR3 in DNA: TGTGCCAGCAGCGCATCCGGGCCTAACACAGATACGCAGTATTTT.

This clone was counted a few times. The chain carries TRBV4-3 and TRBJ2-5; a possible D gene is TRBD1 (6 bases). This CDR3 has 17 residues. CDR1 LGHNA and CDR2 YSLEER come from the germline V gene. V lost 0 bases to trimming and J lost 2 bases, with 16 bases between them. DNA for the CDR3: TGCGCCAGCAGCCAAGAAATAAAGGGGGAGCTACAAGAGACCCAGTACTTC. It yields the protein CASSQEIKGELQETQYF.

Only one count was recorded for this clone. The chain employs TRBV5-4 and TRBJ1-2; TRBD1 matches at 7 bases. The V gene end was trimmed by 0 bases and the J gene end by 6 bases; junction bases not matched to a gene: 5. This CDR3 has 14 residues. CDR1 is SGHNT and CDR2 is YYREEE in the germline V gene (reference sequence). CDR3 sequence (DNA): TGTGCCAGCAGCTTGGTATCAGGGGGGGATGGCTACACCTTC. Protein sequence: CASSLVSGGDGYTF.

The rearrangement links TRBV28 to TRBJ1-3, with D uncertain. Germline V gene data show CDR1 as MDHEN and CDR2 as SYDVKM. Trimming removed 3 bases at V and 3 bases at J, with 9 bases between. This CDR3 contains 14 residues. In nucleotides, the CDR3 is TGTGCCAGCAGTTTCTCCTCCGGTGGAAACACCATATATTTT. Amino acid sequence: CASSFSSGGNTIYF.

The V and J genes are TRBV18 and TRBJ2-2; tentative D call: TRBD1 (6 bases). Looked up from germline, CDR1 is KGHSH and CDR2 is LQKENI. There are 17 residues in the CDR3. The V end was cut by 3 bases, the J end by 8 bases, with 22 bases between. The CDR3 nucleotides are TGTGCCAGCTCACCGGATAGACAGGCCATGCCTCAGGGGGAGCTGTTTTTT. It specifies CASSPDRQAMPQGELFF.

The chain carries TRBV2 and TRBJ1-4, with no clear D. The CDR3 runs 15 residues. The germline V and J ends were trimmed by 4 bases and 0 bases, with 9 bases remaining between them. The germline CDR1 and CDR2 sequences are SNHLY and FYNNEI. Here the CDR3 reads CASSATGATNEKLFF. CDR3 sequence (DNA): TGTGCCAGCAGTGCGACGGGTGCAACTAATGAAAAACTGTTTTTT. The full variable domain, completed using reference TRBV2 and TRBJ1-4, is EPEVTQTPSHQVTQMGQEVILRCVPISNHLYFYWYRQILGQKVEFLVSFYNNEISEKSEIFDDQFSVERPDGSNFTLKIRSTKLEDSAMYFCASSATGATNEKLFFGSGTQLSVL.